A selection of T cell receptor beta chains follows, all from one sample in a study of cytomegalovirus exposure and HLA in healthy donors. Profiled with immunoSEQ multiplex PCR; TCRdb holds only in-frame clones, not every one. This sample yields fewer than 70,000 clones, of which 60% to 75% are seen a single time; around 15% belongs to the top ten. Sequencing input: PBMCs. These receptors were obtained from a male donor in good health and CMV-seropositive. Each CDR3 is given with its conserved first and last residue. The order of the fields is V gene, D gene, clone size, J gene, CDR3 protein, CDR3 DNA. The D gene is left open where the match is weak. Not every row has a clone size; where given, it reads once, few, many or a size class.

TRBV19	NA	NA	TRBJ1-2	CASSIPRVNEVENYGYTF	TGTGCCAGTAGTATTCCTCGGGTTAATGAAGTGGAGAACTATGGCTACACCTTC
TRBV12-2	NA	NA	TRBJ2-1	CASRASSGRIGNEQFF	TGTGCAAGTCGCGCATCTAGCGGGAGGATCGGAAATGAGCAGTTCTTC
TRBV21-1	NA	few	TRBJ2-5	CASSKARFDRETQYF	TGTGCCAGCAGCAAAGCGCGGTTTGACAGGGAGACCCAGTACTTC
TRBV19	NA	few	TRBJ2-7	CASQLGQGYEQYF	TGTGCCAGCCAGTTGGGGCAGGGCTACGAGCAGTACTTC
TRBV7-3	NA	NA	TRBJ2-7	CASSLEPAQTYEQYF	TGTGCCAGCAGCTTGGAGCCAGCACAAACCTACGAGCAGTACTTC
TRBV5-1	NA	NA	TRBJ2-1	CASSFLGAIEQFF	TGCGCCAGCAGCTTTCTGGGGGCAATTGAGCAGTTCTTC
TRBV10-2	NA	NA	TRBJ2-7	CASSEDRGYEQYF	TGCGCCAGCAGTGAGGATAGAGGTTACGAGCAGTACTTC
TRBV19	TRBD1	NA	TRBJ1-1	CASSINRGQATEAFF	TGTGCCAGTAGTATCAACAGGGGGCAAGCCACTGAAGCTTTCTTT
TRBV6-1	TRBD1	NA	TRBJ2-7	CASKGTASYEQYF	TGTGCCAGCAAGGGGACAGCCTCCTACGAGCAGTACTTC
TRBV6-1	TRBD1	NA	TRBJ1-6	CASSEDWTGGSNSPLHF	TGTGCCAGCAGTGAAGACTGGACAGGGGGATCGAATTCACCCCTCCACTTT
TRBV5-8	NA	NA	TRBJ1-6	CASRPLRITSYNSPLHF	TGTGCCAGCAGGCCCCTCAGGATAACCTCCTATAATTCACCCCTCCACTTT
TRBV5-1	NA	NA	TRBJ2-7	CASSSAGYYEQYF	TGCGCCAGCAGCTCCGCAGGGTATTACGAGCAGTACTTC
TRBV30	TRBD2	NA	TRBJ2-7	CAWSPDSGLDEQYF	TGTGCCTGGAGCCCGGATAGCGGGCTGGACGAGCAGTACTTC
TRBV2	TRBD1	NA	TRBJ1-5	CASKGQGYQPQHF	TGTGCCAGCAAGGGACAGGGGTATCAGCCCCAGCATTTT
TRBV7-9	NA	NA	TRBJ2-1	CASSLSGVAQFF	TGTGCCAGCAGCTTATCAGGGGTAGCGCAGTTCTTC
TRBV27	TRBD1	once	TRBJ2-2	CASSSGTGPTGELFF	TGTGCCAGCAGTTCCGGGACAGGGCCCACCGGGGAGCTGTTTTTT